A selection of T cell receptor beta chains follows, all from one sample in a study of neurological immune-mediated disorders. TCRdb recomputed calls from the 5' RACE reads with MiXCR, one row per CDR3 protein. The sample records roughly 30,000 distinct CDR3 sequences, about an eighth being singletons. The sequencing sample was made of CD4+ T cells from blood. The source is a female donor with HTLV-1-associated myelopathy (HAM/TSP). Both conserved end residues are part of each CDR3. A D gene is named only where the DNA matches it firmly. Where a row states a size, it is once, few, many or the class of an expanded clone; other rows omit it.

D	V	size	J	CDR3	DNA
NA	TRBV5-6	many	TRBJ2-5	CASSLVTARQQTQYF	TGTGCCAGCAGCTTAGTAACAGCGCGGCAGCAGACCCAGTACTTC
TRBD2	TRBV20-1	many	TRBJ2-1	CSASRLAGGTDNEQFF	TGCAGTGCTAGTAGACTAGCGGGGGGGACAGACAATGAGCAGTTCTTC
NA	TRBV19	many	TRBJ2-7	CASSQAISYEQYF	TGTGCCAGTAGTCAGGCGATCTCCTACGAGCAGTACTTC
TRBD2	TRBV4-1	many	TRBJ2-1	CASSHRPGGYNEQFF	TGCGCCAGCAGCCATCGCCCGGGAGGGTACAATGAGCAGTTCTTC
TRBD1	TRBV20-1	many	TRBJ1-4	CSTRDSWNEKLFF	TGCAGTACAAGGGACAGTTGGAATGAAAAACTGTTTTTT
NA	TRBV6-5	many	TRBJ2-5	CASSYTVGHQETQYF	TGTGCCAGCAGTTACACAGTAGGACATCAAGAGACCCAGTACTTC
NA	TRBV12-3/TRBV12-4	many	TRBJ2-2	CASSPPDRTGELFF	TGTGCCAGCAGTCCTCCGGATCGGACCGGGGAGCTGTTTTTT
TRBD1	TRBV19	NA	TRBJ1-5	CASTTGAHQPQHF	TGTGCCAGTACCACAGGGGCCCATCAGCCCCAGCATTTT
NA	TRBV12-3/TRBV12-4	many	TRBJ1-1	CASSFGGSLNTEAFF	TGTGCCAGCAGTTTTGGGGGCAGTCTAAACACTGAAGCTTTCTTT
NA	TRBV3-1	NA	TRBJ1-5	CASSQQVAQPQHF	TGTGCCAGCAGCCAACAGGTGGCTCAGCCACAGCATTTT
NA	TRBV29-1	few	TRBJ1-1	CSVGAGADTEAFF	TGCAGCGTTGGGGCGGGGGCGGACACTGAAGCTTTCTTT
TRBD2	TRBV4-2	medium-sized	TRBJ2-1	CASSQEAGGLEQFF	TGTGCCAGCAGCCAAGAAGCGGGAGGGCTTGAGCAGTTCTTC
TRBD2	TRBV7-2	many	TRBJ2-5	CASSPSSGNQETQYF	TGTGCCAGCAGCCCATCTAGCGGGAACCAAGAGACCCAGTACTTC
NA	TRBV7-2	many	TRBJ2-5	CASSRGRPAPQETQYF	TGTGCCAGCAGCCGAGGGCGGCCAGCCCCCCAAGAGACCCAGTACTTC
TRBD2	TRBV5-5	many	TRBJ2-5	CASSYENGLAQETQYF	TGTGCCAGCAGCTACGAAAACGGACTAGCCCAAGAGACCCAGTACTTC
TRBD2	TRBV20-1	many	TRBJ2-1	CSARTSGRYNEQFF	TGCAGTGCAAGGACTAGCGGGAGATACAATGAGCAGTTCTTC
NA	TRBV20-1	many	TRBJ2-5	CSADGLGDGETQYF	TGCAGTGCCGACGGACTCGGAGACGGGGAGACCCAGTACTTC
NA	TRBV19	many	TRBJ1-2	CASSRQTSGGYTF	TGTGCCAGTAGCCGACAGACCTCTGGAGGCTACACCTTC
NA	TRBV20-1	NA	TRBJ2-4	CSARDTFEQRDIQYF	TGCAGTGCTAGGGACACATTCGAACAGCGAGACATTCAGTACTTC
NA	TRBV29-1	many	TRBJ2-1	CSVERDSYNEQFF	TGCAGCGTTGAGCGGGACAGCTACAATGAGCAGTTCTTC
NA	TRBV28	many	TRBJ2-7	CASSLPGGASYEQYF	TGTGCCAGCAGTTTACCCGGCGGTGCCTCCTACGAGCAGTACTTC
TRBD2	TRBV7-2	many	TRBJ2-1	CASSLSVGLSGRSNEQFF	TGTGCCAGCAGCTTATCGGTCGGTTTGAGCGGGAGAAGCAATGAGCAGTTCTTC
NA	TRBV20-1	many	TRBJ2-3	CSAPPDTDTQYF	TGCAGTGCTCCTCCGGACACAGATACGCAGTATTTT
NA	TRBV6-5	NA	TRBJ1-5	CASSYRAHQPQHF	TGTGCCAGCAGTTACAGGGCCCATCAGCCCCAGCATTTT
TRBD1	TRBV29-1	many	TRBJ2-1	CSVHPAGTAYNEQFF	TGCAGCGTTCACCCTGCCGGGACAGCCTACAATGAGCAGTTCTTC
TRBD2	TRBV5-5	many	TRBJ2-7	CASSPGLAGEYYEQYF	TGTGCCAGCAGCCCGGGACTAGCGGGAGAGTACTACGAGCAGTACTTC
NA	TRBV20-1	NA	TRBJ1-5	CSAVSAGAGKDTQHF	TGCAGTGCTGTATCGGCGGGAGCGGGGAAAGATACGCAGCATTTT
NA	TRBV7-2	many	TRBJ1-5	CASSRIGGAPQHF	TGTGCCAGCAGCCGTATAGGCGGGGCGCCCCAGCATTTT
TRBD2	TRBV6-6	many	TRBJ2-1	CASFSQLGGLADNEQFF	TGTGCCAGCTTCAGCCAACTCGGGGGACTAGCGGACAATGAGCAGTTCTTC
TRBD1	TRBV6-5	many	TRBJ2-1	CASSSNRGNNEQFF	TGTGCCAGCAGTAGCAACAGGGGGAACAATGAGCAGTTCTTC
NA	TRBV5-5	many	TRBJ2-1	CASSSGGGNEQFF	TGTGCCAGCAGCTCTGGAGGGGGCAATGAGCAGTTCTTC
NA	TRBV10-3	many	TRBJ2-7	CAISESGGEQYF	TGTGCCATCAGTGAGTCAGGGGGCGAGCAGTACTTC
NA	TRBV4-1	many	TRBJ1-2	CASSQDIPGHGYTF	TGCGCCAGCAGCCAAGATATTCCAGGGCATGGCTACACCTTC
NA	TRBV7-2	many	TRBJ2-5	CASSLSPTQETQYF	TGTGCCAGCAGCTTAAGTCCCACTCAAGAGACCCAGTACTTC
NA	TRBV2	many	TRBJ1-5	CASSVWGNSNQPQHF	TGTGCCAGCAGTGTTTGGGGGAATAGCAATCAGCCCCAGCATTTT